This T cell receptor (beta chain) was recovered during a study of T-cell memory formation after mild COVID-19. The V and J ends lost 1 base and 7 bases respectively, with 10 bases between them. The CDR3 totals 13 residues. Germline-derived CDR1 and CDR2 are LNHDA and SQIVND (reference sequence). Via MiXCR, TCRdb re-called the 5' RACE reads, giving one row per CDR3 protein. The table includes 150,000 or so distinct CDR3 sequences, 20% to 25% detected once. The chain recombines TRBV19 with TRBJ1-1, with unresolved D. This clonotype was sampled from an adult woman who had mild COVID-19 (a few samples of this study predate the infection). Cell type and time point are not known. The sample comprised PBMCs or a T cell subset sorted from them (not recorded which). The CDR3 loop reads CASSIVRWGEAFF. The CDR3 DNA is TGTGCCAGTAGTATAGTACGTTGGGGTGAAGCTTTCTTT.